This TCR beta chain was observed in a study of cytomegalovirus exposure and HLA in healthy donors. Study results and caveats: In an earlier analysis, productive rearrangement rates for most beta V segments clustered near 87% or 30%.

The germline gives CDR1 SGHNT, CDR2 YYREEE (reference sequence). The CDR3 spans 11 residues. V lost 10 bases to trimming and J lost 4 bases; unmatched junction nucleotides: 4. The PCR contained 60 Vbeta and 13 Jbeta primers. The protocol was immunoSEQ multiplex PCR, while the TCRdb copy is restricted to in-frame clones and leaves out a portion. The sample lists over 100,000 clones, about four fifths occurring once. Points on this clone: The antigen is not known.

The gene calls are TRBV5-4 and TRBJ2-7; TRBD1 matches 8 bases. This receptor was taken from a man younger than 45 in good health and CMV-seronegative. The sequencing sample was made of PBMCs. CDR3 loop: CAWHRGYEQYF. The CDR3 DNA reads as TGTGCCTGGCACAGGGGGTACGAGCAGTACTTC.